The clone carrying this T cell receptor (beta chain) was seen ten or more times. The CDR3 consists of 13 residues. Germline CDR1 and CDR2: SGHRS and YFSETQ. The germline V and J ends were trimmed by 5 bases and 1 base, with 9 bases remaining between them. These data come from a study of identical twins. TCRdb re-analysed the 5' RACE reads in MiXCR, keeping a single row per CDR3 protein. The table records approximately 1.8 million distinct CDR3 sequences, 32% of them present only once. The chain is built from TRBV5-1 and TRBJ1-1; TRBD1 might be the D (5 bases). The clonotype originates from a newborn girl in good health. The sequenced material came from cord blood. The CDR3 coding sequence is TGCGCCAGCAGTGGGACGGCGAACACTGAAGCTTTCTTT. Protein product: CASSGTANTEAFF. Combining the CDR3 with reference TRBV5-1 and TRBJ1-1 gives the whole variable domain KAGVTQTPRYLIKTRGQQVTLSCSPISGHRSVSWYQQTPGQGLQFLFEYFSETQRNKGNFPGRFSGRQFSNSRSEMNVSTLELGDSALYLCASSGTANTEAFFGQGTRLTVV.